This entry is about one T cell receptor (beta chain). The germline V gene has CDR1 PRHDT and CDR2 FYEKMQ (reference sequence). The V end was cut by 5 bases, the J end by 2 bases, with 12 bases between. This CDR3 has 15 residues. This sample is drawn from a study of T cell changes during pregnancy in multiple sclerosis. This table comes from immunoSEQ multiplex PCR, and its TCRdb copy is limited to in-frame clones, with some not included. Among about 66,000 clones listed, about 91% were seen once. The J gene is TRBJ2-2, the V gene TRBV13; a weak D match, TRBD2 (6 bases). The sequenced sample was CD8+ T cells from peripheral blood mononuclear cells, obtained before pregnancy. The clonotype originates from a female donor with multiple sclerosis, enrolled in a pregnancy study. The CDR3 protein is CASSTRLDNTGELFF. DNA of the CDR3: TGTGCCAGCAGCACCAGACTAGACAACACCGGGGAGCTGTTTTTT.